The 20 T cell receptor beta chains below come from one sample, sequenced in a study of blood T cells in healthy people across ages (dated by TCRdb to the mid-2010s). The protocol used for the library was 5' RACE. Reads for this sample came from an Illumina HiSeq 2500. The second PCR ran for about 7 to 11 cycles and used a J-beta primer mix along with a sample-barcoded 5' primer. Using fastp at Q25 and MiXCR, TCRdb reprocessed the public reads and kept productive beta chains. Rows with a matching CDR3 protein are joined into one entry that keeps the most common DNA and genes. The sample data list more than 900,000 distinct CDR3 sequences, and under 30% of these were observed just once. The ten largest clones represent approximately 0.71% of the sample. The sample was also reused in another study, on T cells of mothers and their children.

The sequenced material came from blood. These receptors originate from a girl between 2 and 10 years old in good health.

V and J are TRBV5-1 and TRBJ1-1; the D is unclear. V shed 1 base and J shed 5 bases, with 15 bases lying between them. The CDR3 spans 15 residues. The germline V gene has CDR1 SGHRS and CDR2 YFSETQ. The CDR3 DNA is TGCGCCAGCAGCTTGATATTTTTGGGTCCAACTGAAGCTTTCTTT. Encoded protein: CASSLIFLGPTEAFF.

The chain links TRBV3-1 to TRBJ2-7, with D unclear. Germline CDR1 is LGHDT and CDR2 is YNNKEL (reference sequence). The CDR3 is 14 residues long. Trimming took 1 base from V and 4 from J, leaving 11 bases between them. CDR3 DNA sequence: TGTGCCAGCAGCCAAGGTCCCAATCAATACGAGCAGTACTTC. Amino acids: CASSQGPNQYEQYF.

V and J are TRBV27 and TRBJ2-5; D call uncertain. CDR1 MNHEY and CDR2 SMNVEV come from the germline V gene (reference sequence). V lost 6 bases and J lost 2, with 16 bases in between. The CDR3 is 15 amino acids. CDR3 DNA sequence: TGTGCCAGCAGCCCTCTGGCGCCAGTTCAAGAGACCCAGTACTTC. Its protein is CASSPLAPVQETQYF.

This CDR3 reads CASSQLTGELFF. In DNA, the CDR3 is TGTGCCAGCAGCCAACTTACCGGGGAGCTGTTTTTT. The chain is built from TRBV4-2 and TRBJ2-2; the D is unclear. Germline V gene sequence: CDR1 LGHNA, CDR2 YNFKEQ. The CDR3 runs 12 residues. Between the trimmed V and J ends, which lost 2 bases and 5 bases, there was a span of 3 bases.

This clonotype was counted only a few times. J is TRBJ2-5 and V is TRBV6-2 or TRBV6-3, with a possible D match to TRBD2 (6 bases). The ends were cut back, 7 bases at V and 8 bases at J, with 14 bases in the middle. The CDR3 loop spans 12 amino acids. Per germline, CDR1 MNHEY and CDR2 SVGEGT. CDR3 protein: CASTTSQLTQYF. The CDR3 region has the DNA TGTGCCAGCACGACTAGTCAATTAACCCAGTACTTC.

The chain carries TRBV5-5 and TRBJ1-2; D is perhaps TRBD1 (6 bases). Germline assignment: CDR1 SGHKS and CDR2 YYEKEE (reference sequence). The CDR3 is 14 amino acids. The V gene lost 2 bases and the J gene lost 7 bases, with 15 bases spanning the gap. The chain's CDR3 is CASSFGGLGSGYTF. The CDR3 DNA reads as TGTGCCAGCAGCTTCGGGGGGCTTGGGAGTGGCTACACCTTC. The full variable domain, its missing parts supplied by reference TRBV5-5 and TRBJ1-2, is DAGVTQSPTHLIKTRGQQVTLRCSPISGHKSVSWYQQVLGQGPQFIFQYYEKEERGRGNFPDRFSARQFPNYSSELNVNALLLGDSALYLCASSFGGLGSGYTFGSGTRLTVV.

The chain combines TRBV11-2 with TRBJ2-3; no clear D. Looked up from germline, CDR1 is SGHAT and CDR2 is FQNNGV. The germline V and J ends were trimmed by 0 bases and 2 bases, with 6 bases remaining between them. The CDR3 runs 14 residues. The CDR3 reads CASSLDTDTDTQYF. The CDR3 nucleotides read TGTGCCAGCAGCTTAGATACAGACACAGATACGCAGTATTTT.

The CDR3 DNA follows: TGCAGTGTCCTTACTGGCACAGATACGCAGTATTTT. It specifies CSVLTGTDTQYF. J is TRBJ2-3 and V is TRBV29-1; D call uncertain. This CDR3 spans 12 amino acids. Germline V gene data show CDR1 as SQVTM and CDR2 as ANQGSEA.

This rearrangement joins TRBV12-3 or TRBV12-4 to TRBJ2-6; no firm D call. Trimming cost V 2 bases and J 0 bases, with 5 bases left between them. This CDR3 has 15 residues. The CDR3 DNA sequence: TGTGCCAGCAGTTTAATCCCCTCTGGGGCCAACGTCCTGACTTTC. Its protein product is CASSLIPSGANVLTF.

This clonotype was observed a handful of times. The chain joins TRBV12-3 or TRBV12-4 to TRBJ2-1; TRBD1 agrees at 11 bases. This CDR3 region has 15 residues. V dropped 6 bases and J dropped 7; count of bases not matched to a gene: 8. CDR3 nucleotide sequence: TGTGCCAGCAGCGACGGGACAGGGGGTGGGAATGAGCAGTTCTTC. This codes for CASSDGTGGGNEQFF.

A few counts support this clonotype. V gene TRBV27 combines with J gene TRBJ2-5; D tentatively reads TRBD1 or TRBD2 (5 bases each). The CDR3 loop spans 15 amino acids. Germline assignment: CDR1 MNHEY and CDR2 SMNVEV (reference sequence). Trimming pared 0 bases from V and 7 bases from J, leaving 15 bases between. CDR3 nucleotide sequence: TGTGCCAGCAGTTTATCGGGGACGCCGGGCGGGACCCAGTACTTC. Amino acid sequence: CASSLSGTPGGTQYF.

This clonotype was recorded once. This CDR3 reads CSVDRQDQETQYF. The CDR3 DNA follows: TGCAGCGTTGACCGGCAAGACCAAGAGACCCAGTACTTC. V and J are TRBV29-1 and TRBJ2-5; D not resolved. Looked up from germline, CDR1 is SQVTM and CDR2 is ANQGSEA. V was trimmed by 3 bases and J by 0 bases, leaving 8 bases between them. This CDR3 is 13 amino acids long. The whole variable domain, remainder taken from reference TRBV29-1 and TRBJ2-5, is SAVISQKPSRDICQRGTSLTIQCQVDSQVTMMFWYRQQPGQSLTLIATANQGSEATYESGFVIDKFPISRPNLTFSTLTVSNMSPEDSSIYLCSVDRQDQETQYFGPGTRLLVL.

This clonotype was counted a few times. DNA of the CDR3: TGTGCCAGCAGTTCCTTCATGGGGAGAGGATGGGCAGATACGCAGTATTTT. Amino acids: CASSSFMGRGWADTQYF. This sequence joins TRBV7-3 and TRBJ2-3; D is possibly TRBD2 (5 bases). CDR1 is SGHTA, CDR2 FQGTGA, per germline. V lost 6 bases and J lost 4, with 23 bases in between. CDR3 length: 17 residues.

This clonotype has more than one count but fewer than ten. The chain joins TRBV9 to TRBJ2-3; 8 bases align to TRBD1. Germline V gene sequence: CDR1 SGDLS, CDR2 YYNGEE. This CDR3 comprises 13 residues. The J segment lost 4 bases and the V segment lost 2 bases, leaving 0 bases of the junction unmatched. The CDR3 nucleotides read TGTGCCAGCAGCGTGGGACAGGCAGATACGCAGTATTTT. Translating gives CASSVGQADTQYF.

This clonotype was observed a handful of times. This rearrangement joins TRBV12-5 to TRBJ2-5; D perhaps matches TRBD2 (5 bases). The last part of the DNA fits TRBJ2-7 better; the J call may be wrong. In germline, CDR1 is LGHNT, CDR2 FRNRAP. The CDR3 totals 13 residues. CDR3 region: CASGSQADYEQYF. DNA of the CDR3: TGTGCTAGTGGTTCCCAAGCGGACTACGAGCAGTACTTC.

The rearrangement joins TRBV13 to TRBJ2-7; D not certain. The J call may be incorrect, as the DNA end agrees better with TRBJ2-1. The germline CDR1 and CDR2 sequences are PRHDT and FYEKMQ (reference sequence). The CDR3 contains 12 residues. The CDR3, as DNA: TGTGCCAGCAGCGGTATAGTGAATGAGCAGTTCTTC. The encoded protein is CASSGIVNEQFF.

On this clonotype: A read error may be the cause here, since a much bigger clone is one base away. The chain employs TRBV4-1 and TRBJ1-4; 7 positions match TRBD1. The CDR3 covers 15 residues. J was trimmed by 0 bases and V by 3 bases; bases with no gene match: 1. In germline, CDR1 is MGHRA, CDR2 YSYEKL. The CDR3 here is CASSHQGATNEKLFF. The DNA of the CDR3 is TGCGCCAGCAGCCACCAGGGGGCAACTAATGAAAAACTGTTTTTT.

This clonotype was seen once. The V and J genes are TRBV29-1 and TRBJ1-2; D is undetermined. Trimming removed 2 bases at V and 4 bases at J, with 8 bases between. CDR1 is SQVTM, CDR2 ANQGSEA, per germline. This CDR3 spans 12 amino acids. This CDR3 is CSVESEGYGYTF. The CDR3 DNA follows: TGCAGCGTTGAATCGGAGGGCTATGGCTACACCTTC.

V usage is TRBV6-1 and J usage is TRBJ2-5; possible D gene TRBD2, 6 bases. The CDR3 runs to 15 residues. The germline CDR1 and CDR2 sequences are MNHNS and SASEGT. V was trimmed by 3 bases and J by 5 bases, leaving 16 bases between them. CDR3 region: CASSDSGRLGETQYF. CDR3 DNA: TGTGCCAGCAGTGATTCCGGACGACTAGGCGAGACCCAGTACTTC.

The J gene is TRBJ2-7, the V gene TRBV20-1; D gene uncertain. The CDR3 sequence is 12 residues long. The V end lost 3 bases, the J end lost 1 base, and 7 bases lay between the germline ends. Germline values: CDR1 DFQATT, CDR2 SNEGSKA (reference sequence). The CDR3: CSASLGSYEQYF. The CDR3 DNA reads TGCAGTGCTAGTCTGGGGTCCTACGAGCAGTACTTC.